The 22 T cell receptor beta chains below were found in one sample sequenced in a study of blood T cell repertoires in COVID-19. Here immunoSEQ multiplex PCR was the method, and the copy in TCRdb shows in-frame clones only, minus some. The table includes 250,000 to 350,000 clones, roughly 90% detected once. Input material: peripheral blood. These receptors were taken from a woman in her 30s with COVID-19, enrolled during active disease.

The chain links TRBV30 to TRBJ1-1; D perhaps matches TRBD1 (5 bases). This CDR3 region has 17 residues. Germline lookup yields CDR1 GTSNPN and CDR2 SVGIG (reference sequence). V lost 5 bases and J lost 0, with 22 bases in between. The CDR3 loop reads CAWGTGEASSMNTEAFF. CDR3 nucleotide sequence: TGTGCCTGGGGGACGGGGGAAGCGAGCTCGATGAACACTGAAGCTTTCTTT.

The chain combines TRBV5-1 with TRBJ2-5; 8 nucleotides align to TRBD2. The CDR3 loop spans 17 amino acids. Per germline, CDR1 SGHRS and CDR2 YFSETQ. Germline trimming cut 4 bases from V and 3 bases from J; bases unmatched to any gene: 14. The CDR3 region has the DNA TGCGCCAGCAGCCTGAGAGGAGGCTCAGCGGGAGAAGAGACCCAGTACTTC. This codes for CASSLRGGSAGEETQYF.

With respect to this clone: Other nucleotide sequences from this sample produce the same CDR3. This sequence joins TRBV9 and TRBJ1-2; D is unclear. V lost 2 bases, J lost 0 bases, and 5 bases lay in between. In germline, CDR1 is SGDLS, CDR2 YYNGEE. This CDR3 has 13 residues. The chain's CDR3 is CASSVESNYGYTF. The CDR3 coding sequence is TGTGCCAGCAGCGTCGAGTCTAACTATGGCTACACCTTC.

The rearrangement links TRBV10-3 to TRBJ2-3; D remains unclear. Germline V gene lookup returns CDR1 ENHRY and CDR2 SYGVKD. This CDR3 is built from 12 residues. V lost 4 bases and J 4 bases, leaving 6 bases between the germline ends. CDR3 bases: TGTGCCATCAGTGCCCTAGCAGATACGCAGTATTTT. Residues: CAISALADTQYF.

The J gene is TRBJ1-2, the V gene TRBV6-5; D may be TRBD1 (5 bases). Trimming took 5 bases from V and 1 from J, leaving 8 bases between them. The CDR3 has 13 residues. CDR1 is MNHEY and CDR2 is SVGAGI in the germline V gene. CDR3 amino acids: CASSLQGNYGYTF. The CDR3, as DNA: TGTGCCAGCAGTCTCCAGGGTAACTATGGCTACACCTTC.

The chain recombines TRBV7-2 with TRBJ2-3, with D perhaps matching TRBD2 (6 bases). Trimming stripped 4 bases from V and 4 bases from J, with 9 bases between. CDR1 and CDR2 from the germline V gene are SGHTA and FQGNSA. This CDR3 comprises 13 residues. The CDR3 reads CASSSEGADTQYF. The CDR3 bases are TGTGCCAGCAGCTCGGAGGGTGCAGATACGCAGTATTTT.

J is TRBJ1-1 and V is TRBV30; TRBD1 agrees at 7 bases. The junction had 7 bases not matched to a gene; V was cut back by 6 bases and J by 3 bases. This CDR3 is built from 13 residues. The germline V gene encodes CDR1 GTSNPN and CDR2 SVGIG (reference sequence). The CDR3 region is CACPGQRDTEAFF. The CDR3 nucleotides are TGTGCCTGCCCGGGACAGCGGGACACTGAAGCTTTCTTT. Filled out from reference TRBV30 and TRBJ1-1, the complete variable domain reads SQTIHQWPATLVQPVGSPLSLECTVEGTSNPNLYWYRQAAGRGLQLLFYSVGIGQISSEVPQNLSASRPQDRQFILSSKKLLLSDSGFYLCACPGQRDTEAFFGQGTRLTVV.

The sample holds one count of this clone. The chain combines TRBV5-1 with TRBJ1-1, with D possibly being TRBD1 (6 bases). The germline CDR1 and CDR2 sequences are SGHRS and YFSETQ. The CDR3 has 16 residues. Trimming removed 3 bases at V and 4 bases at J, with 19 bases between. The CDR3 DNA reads TGCGCCAGCAGCTGGGGGCAGGGAGTAGGGCGCACTGAAGCTTTCTTT. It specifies CASSWGQGVGRTEAFF.

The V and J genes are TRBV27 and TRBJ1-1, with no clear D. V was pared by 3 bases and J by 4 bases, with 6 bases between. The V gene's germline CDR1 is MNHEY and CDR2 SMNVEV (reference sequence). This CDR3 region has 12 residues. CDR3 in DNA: TGTGCCAGCAGTTTCACCGGCACTGAAGCTTTCTTT. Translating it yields CASSFTGTEAFF.

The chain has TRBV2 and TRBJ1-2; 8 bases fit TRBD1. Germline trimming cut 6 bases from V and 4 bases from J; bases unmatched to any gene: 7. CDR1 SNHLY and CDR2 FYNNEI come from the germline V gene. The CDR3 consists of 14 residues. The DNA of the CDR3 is TGTGCCAGCAGCTCCGACAGGGGCTCCTATGGCTACACCTTC. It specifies CASSSDRGSYGYTF. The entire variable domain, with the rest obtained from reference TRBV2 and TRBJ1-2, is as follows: EPEVTQTPSHQVTQMGQEVILRCVPISNHLYFYWYRQILGQKVEFLVSFYNNEISEKSEIFDDQFSVERPDGSNFTLKIRSTKLEDSAMYFCASSSDRGSYGYTFGSGTRLTVV.

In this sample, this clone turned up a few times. The CDR3 here is CAWSAPTGAKGEAFF. CDR3 DNA sequence: TGTGCCTGGAGTGCCCCCACAGGGGCTAAGGGTGAAGCTTTCTTT. V and J are TRBV30 and TRBJ1-1; 7 bases map to TRBD1. The V segment lost 1 base and the J segment 7 bases; nucleotides outside the gene matches: 12. The CDR3 consists of 15 residues. The V gene's germline CDR1 is GTSNPN and CDR2 SVGIG (reference sequence).

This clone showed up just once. CDR3 residues: CASSDIRTSPGNEQFF. The CDR3 DNA reads TGTGCCAGCAGTGATATTCGGACTTCCCCGGGCAATGAGCAGTTCTTC. The genes are TRBV2 and TRBJ2-1; D is perhaps TRBD2 (5 bases). Germline-derived CDR1 and CDR2 are SNHLY and FYNNEI. V was cut by 3 bases and J by 6 bases, with 18 bases left in between. This CDR3 comprises 16 residues.

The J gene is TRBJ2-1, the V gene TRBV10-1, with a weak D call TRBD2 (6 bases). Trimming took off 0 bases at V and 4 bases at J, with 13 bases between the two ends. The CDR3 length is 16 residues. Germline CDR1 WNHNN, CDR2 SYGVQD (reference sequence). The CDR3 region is CASSESVSGTYNEQFF. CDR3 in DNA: TGCGCCAGCAGTGAGTCCGTTAGCGGAACTTACAATGAGCAGTTCTTC.

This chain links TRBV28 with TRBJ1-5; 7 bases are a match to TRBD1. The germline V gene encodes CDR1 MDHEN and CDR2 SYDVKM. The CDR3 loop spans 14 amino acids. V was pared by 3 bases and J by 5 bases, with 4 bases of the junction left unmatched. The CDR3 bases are TGTGCCAGCAGTTTCTCGACAGGGCATCAGCCCCAGCATTTT. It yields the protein CASSFSTGHQPQHF.

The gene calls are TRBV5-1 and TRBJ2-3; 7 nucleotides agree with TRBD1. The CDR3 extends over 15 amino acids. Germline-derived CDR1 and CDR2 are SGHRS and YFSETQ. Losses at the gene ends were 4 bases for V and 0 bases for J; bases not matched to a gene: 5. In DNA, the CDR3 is TGCGCCAGCAGCCTTCCGGGACAGAGCACAGATACGCAGTATTTT. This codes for CASSLPGQSTDTQYF.

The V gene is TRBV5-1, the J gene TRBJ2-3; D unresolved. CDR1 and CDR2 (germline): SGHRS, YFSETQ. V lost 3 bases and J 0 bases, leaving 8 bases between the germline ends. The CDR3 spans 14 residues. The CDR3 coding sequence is TGCGCCAGCAGCTCCCTAACTAGCACAGATACGCAGTATTTT. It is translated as CASSSLTSTDTQYF.

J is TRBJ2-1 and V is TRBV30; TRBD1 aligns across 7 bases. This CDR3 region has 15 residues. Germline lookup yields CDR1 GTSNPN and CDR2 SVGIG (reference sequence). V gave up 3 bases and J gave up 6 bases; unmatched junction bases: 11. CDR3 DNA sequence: TGTGCCTGGAGCGTCGACAGGGTCGGGTTCAATGAGCAGTTCTTC. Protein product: CAWSVDRVGFNEQFF.

The CDR3 DNA sequence: TGTGCCAGCAGCCCTAGACTAGCGGGAGCCGAGACCCAGTACTTC. Translating gives CASSPRLAGAETQYF. The chain carries TRBV3-1 (or the pseudogene TRBV3-2) and TRBJ2-5, with 12 bases matching TRBD2. This CDR3 spans 15 amino acids. V dropped 4 bases and J dropped 5; count of bases not matched to a gene: 5. CDR1 LGHDT and CDR2 YNNKEL come from the germline V gene (reference sequence).

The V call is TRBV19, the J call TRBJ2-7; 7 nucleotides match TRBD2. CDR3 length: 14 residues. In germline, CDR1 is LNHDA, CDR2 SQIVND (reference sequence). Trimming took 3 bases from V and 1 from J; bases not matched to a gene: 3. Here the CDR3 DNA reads TGTGCCAGTAGTATTTCTAGCGGTTCCTACGAGCAGTACTTC. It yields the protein CASSISSGSYEQYF.

DNA of the CDR3: TGTGCCAGCAGCTTGGCCGGGGATTCCTATAATTCACCCCTCCACTTT. It is translated as CASSLAGDSYNSPLHF. The genes are TRBV5-5 and TRBJ1-6; D uncertain. Trimming removed 0 bases from V and 1 base from J, with 8 bases in between. In germline, CDR1 is SGHKS, CDR2 YYEKEE (reference sequence). The CDR3 loop spans 16 amino acids.

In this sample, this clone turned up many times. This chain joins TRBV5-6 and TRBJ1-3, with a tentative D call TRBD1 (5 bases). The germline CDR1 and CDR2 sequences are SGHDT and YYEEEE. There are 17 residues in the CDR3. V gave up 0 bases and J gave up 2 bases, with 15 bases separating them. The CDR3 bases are TGTGCCAGCAGCTTGGATGCAGGGCTTAGGACTGGAAACACCATATATTTT. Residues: CASSLDAGLRTGNTIYF.

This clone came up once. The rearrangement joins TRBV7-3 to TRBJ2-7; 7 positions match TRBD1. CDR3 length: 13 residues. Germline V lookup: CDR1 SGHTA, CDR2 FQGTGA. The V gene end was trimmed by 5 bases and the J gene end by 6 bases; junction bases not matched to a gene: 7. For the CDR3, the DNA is TGTGCCAGCAGCGCGGACAGGAATACCGAGCAGTACTTC. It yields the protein CASSADRNTEQYF.